The rows below give T cell receptor beta chains drawn from one sample of a study of T cells in Graves' hyperthyroidism and ophthalmopathy. TCRdb passed the multiplex PCR reads through MiXCR, listing each CDR3 protein once. Of almost 600,000 distinct CDR3 sequences listed, more than 45% are singletons. The material sequenced was peripheral blood or thyroid tissue (not recorded which). These receptors originate from a woman aged 18-29 years with Graves' hyperthyroidism. Each CDR3 is given with its conserved first and last residue. A D gene is named only where the DNA matches it firmly. Only part of the rows carry a size: once, few, many, or a class if the clone is expanded.

>many|TRBV7-3|NA|TRBJ2-7
TGTGCCAGCAGCTTAACGGGTCCTACGGAGCAGTACTTC
CASSLTGPTEQYF
>many|TRBV11-2|TRBD1|TRBJ1-2
TGTGCCAGCAGCTTTTGGACAGGGGGCGATGGCTACACCTTC
CASSFWTGGDGYTF
>many|TRBV29-1|TRBD1|TRBJ2-6
TGCAGCGTTGTGGAGGAGGGACAGGGGGCGCGCGGGGCCAACGTCCTGACTTTC
CSVVEEGQGARGANVLTF
>NA|TRBV20-1|TRBD1|TRBJ1-6
TGCAGTGCTAGGGACAGGGCTGGGGCATTGTTGAATTCACCCCTCCACTTT
CSARDRAGALLNSPLHF
>NA|TRBV12-3/TRBV12-4|NA|TRBJ2-5
TGTGCCAGCAGCCGCGAGGGGACTGGGCAGGCCCAGTACTTC
CASSREGTGQAQYF
>many|TRBV4-2|NA|TRBJ2-7
TGTGCCAGCAGTCGATCGCACATTGGTGGCGAGCAGTACTTC
CASSRSHIGGEQYF
>once|TRBV20-1|NA|TRBJ2-5
TGCAGTGCTAGAGATCCCCGGACAGTCCAGTACTTC
CSARDPRTVQYF
>NA|TRBV5-1|TRBD1|TRBJ2-7
TGCGCCAGCAGCTCCGGGACAGGGGGGGTCGAGCAGTACTTC
CASSSGTGGVEQYF
>NA|TRBV9|NA|TRBJ2-7
TGTGCCAGCAGCGTAGGCCAGGAGAGCTCCTACGAGCAGTACTTC
CASSVGQESSYEQYF
>many|TRBV25-1|NA|TRBJ1-5
TGTGCCAGCAGTGAATCGGCGGGGGTGGGACAGCCCCAGCATTTT
CASSESAGVGQPQHF
>NA|TRBV20-1|NA|TRBJ2-7
TGCAGTGCCGCCCGGGACTCATCCTCCTACGAGCAGTACTTC
CSAARDSSSYEQYF
>few|TRBV29-1|NA|TRBJ2-1
TGCAGCGTTGAACGGGGCAGGGGCTCCTACAATGAGCAGTTCTTC
CSVERGRGSYNEQFF
>many|TRBV20-1|TRBD2|TRBJ2-7
TGCAGTGTACCCTGGCGGGAGAGCGACGAGCAGTACTTC
CSVPWRESDEQYF
>NA|TRBV7-8|NA|TRBJ1-3
TGTGCCAGCAGCCCAACAAACCGCCGGGACAACGATGGAAACACCATATATTTT
CASSPTNRRDNDGNTIYF
>many|TRBV7-4|NA|TRBJ1-1
TGTGCCAGCAGGAAGGTTCGGGGGTTGATAAACACTGAAGCTTTCTTT
CASRKVRGLINTEAFF
>many|TRBV9|NA|TRBJ1-3
TGTGCCAGCAGCGTAGTCCCCTCGAGCTCTGGAAACACCATATATTTT
CASSVVPSSSGNTIYF
>NA|TRBV12-3/TRBV12-4|NA|TRBJ2-3
TGTGCCAGCAGTGAAGTCGGAAGGTACACAGATACGCAGTATTTT
CASSEVGRYTDTQYF
>many|TRBV27|NA|TRBJ1-2
TGTGCCAGCAGTTTAAAGGGGGAGGGCTACACCTTC
CASSLKGEGYTF
>NA|TRBV2|TRBD1|TRBJ1-6
TGTGCCAGCTCACCTCTGACAGGGACGGCCTATAATTCACCCCTCCACTTT
CASSPLTGTAYNSPLHF
>NA|TRBV30|NA|TRBJ2-7
TGTGCCTGGGAAATGGGGCCAAACTACGAGCAGTACTTC
CAWEMGPNYEQYF
>NA|TRBV29-1|NA|TRBJ2-7
TGCAGCGTTGGAAACGGCAGGGGCCTATACGAGCAGTACTTC
CSVGNGRGLYEQYF
>many|TRBV12-3/TRBV12-4|TRBD1|TRBJ1-1
TGTGCCAGCAGTTTAGATGCCTCACAGGGGGCTATGTACACTGAAGCTTTCTTT
CASSLDASQGAMYTEAFF
>many|TRBV7-9|TRBD1|TRBJ1-4
TGTGCCAGCAGCCCCCCCCGGGGACAGTCAGTCGGTGGGGAAAAACTGTTTTTT
CASSPPRGQSVGGEKLFF
>NA|TRBV29-1|TRBD2|TRBJ2-7
TGCAGCGTTGAAATCACGGGGGGGCGGACCTACGAGCAGTACTTC
CSVEITGGRTYEQYF
>many|TRBV3-1|TRBD1|TRBJ1-5
TGTGCCAGCGGACAGGGTAGCAATCAGCCCCAGCATTTT
CASGQGSNQPQHF
>many|TRBV6-6|TRBD2|TRBJ2-7
TGTGCCAGCAGTTATGGGGAGGGAGGCGAGCAGTACTTC
CASSYGEGGEQYF
>few|TRBV7-6|TRBD1|TRBJ2-3
TGTGCCAGCAGCGGCGACAGGGGATGGACAGATACGCAGTATTTT
CASSGDRGWTDTQYF
>few|TRBV5-4|TRBD1|TRBJ1-2
TGTGCTAGCCTTCCGACAGGGGGCTATGGCTACACCTTC
CASLPTGGYGYTF
>NA|TRBV20-1|TRBD1|TRBJ2-4
TGCAGTGCTAGGTCCCCCGGGACAGGGGACATTCAGTACTTC
CSARSPGTGDIQYF
>NA|TRBV2|NA|TRBJ1-1
TGTAAATCCCGGGGGGGCACTGAAGCTTTCTTT
CKSRGGTEAFF
>NA|TRBV15|NA|TRBJ2-6
TGTGCCACCAGCAGAGACTGGACAGGGGCCAACGTCCTGACTTTC
CATSRDWTGANVLTF
>NA|TRBV11-1|TRBD2|TRBJ2-6
TGTGCTAGGACTCTCGGGAGGACCACCGGGGCCAACGTCCTGACTTTC
CARTLGRTTGANVLTF
>NA|TRBV4-1|NA|TRBJ2-7
TGCGCCAGCAGCCAAGAGCTGGCAGGCGCTTCCTACGAGCAGTACTTC
CASSQELAGASYEQYF
>few|TRBV29-1|TRBD2|TRBJ2-1
TGCAGCGTCCTAGGAAGCGGGACTAAGGGCAGCGACAATGAGCAGTTCTTC
CSVLGSGTKGSDNEQFF
>many|TRBV29-1|TRBD2|TRBJ2-6
TGCAGCGTTACCTTGCCTAGCGGGAGTTATGGGGCCAACGTCCTGACTTTC
CSVTLPSGSYGANVLTF
>NA|TRBV20-1|NA|TRBJ2-7
TGCAGTGCTAGAGCCGACAGCTACGAGCAGTACTTC
CSARADSYEQYF
>NA|TRBV29-1|NA|TRBJ1-2
TGCAGCCCTACAGTGGGTAATGGCTACACCTTC
CSPTVGNGYTF
>few|TRBV27|TRBD1|TRBJ1-5
TGTGCCAGCAGAAGGACAGGGAGGTTCCAGCCCCAGCATTTT
CASRRTGRFQPQHF
>many|TRBV6-5|NA|TRBJ2-7
TGTGCCAGCAGTTCCTCGGGGAGCTGGGAGCAGTACTTC
CASSSSGSWEQYF
>few|TRBV24-1|TRBD2|TRBJ2-5
TGTGCCACCAAGCCCGGGACTAGCGGGATCGAGACCCAGTACTTC
CATKPGTSGIETQYF
>many|TRBV29-1|TRBD1|TRBJ2-2
TGCAGCGTTTGGACAGGGGAGACCGGGGAGCTGTTTTTT
CSVWTGETGELFF
>few|TRBV3-1|TRBD2|TRBJ2-7
TGTGCCAGCAGCCAGCAGGTAGCGGGGGCCTACGAGCAGTACTTC
CASSQQVAGAYEQYF
>many|TRBV4-2|TRBD2|TRBJ2-7
TGTGCCAGCAGCCTTCAGACTAGCGGGAGTTACGAGCAGTACTTC
CASSLQTSGSYEQYF
>many|TRBV20-1|TRBD2|TRBJ2-5
TGCAGTGCTAGAGGGACTAGCGGGAGAGGGGAGACCCAGTACTTC
CSARGTSGRGETQYF
>many|TRBV10-3|NA|TRBJ2-5
TGTGCCATCAGTGATTGGGAGTCGAGGGAGACCCAGTACTTC
CAISDWESRETQYF
>NA|TRBV7-3|TRBD2|TRBJ2-7
TGTGCCAGCAGGAGGGTAGCGGGAAGCTCCTACAATGAGCAGTACTTC
CASRRVAGSSYNEQYF
>many|TRBV10-3|TRBD2|TRBJ2-7
TGTGCCATCAGTCCTGGACTAGCGGGGGTAACAGCCTTATCCTACGAGCAGTACTTC
CAISPGLAGVTALSYEQYF
>NA|TRBV29-1|TRBD1|TRBJ2-5
TGCAGCGTTAGCGACAGGGCGTTCCAAGAGACCCAGTACTTC
CSVSDRAFQETQYF
>NA|TRBV15|TRBD1|TRBJ1-2
TGTGCCACCAGCCCGCAAAGGGGCGCGCAGGGGGCAAACTATGGCTACACCTTC
CATSPQRGAQGANYGYTF
>many|TRBV7-3|NA|TRBJ2-3
TGTGCCAGCAGCCCCTACCTTACCGATACGCAGTATTTT
CASSPYLTDTQYF
>many|TRBV15|NA|TRBJ2-2
TGTGCCACCAGCAGAGATCCAGAGAACACCGGGGAGCTGTTTTTT
CATSRDPENTGELFF